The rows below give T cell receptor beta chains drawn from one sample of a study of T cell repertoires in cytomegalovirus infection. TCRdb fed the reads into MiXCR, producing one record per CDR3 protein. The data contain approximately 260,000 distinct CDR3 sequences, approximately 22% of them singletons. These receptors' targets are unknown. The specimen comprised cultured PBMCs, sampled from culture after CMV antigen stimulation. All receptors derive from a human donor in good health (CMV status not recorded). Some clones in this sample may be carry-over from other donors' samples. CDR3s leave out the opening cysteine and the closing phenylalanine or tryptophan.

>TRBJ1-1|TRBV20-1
SARVGTGDGKAF
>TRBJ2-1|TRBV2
ASSLQREGYNEQF
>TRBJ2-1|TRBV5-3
ASSAYSGPSPREQF
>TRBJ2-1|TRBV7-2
ASSPRGLAGGSYNEQF
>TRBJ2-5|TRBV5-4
ASSSTGGEETQY
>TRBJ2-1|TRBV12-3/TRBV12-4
ASSSSGNGNEQF
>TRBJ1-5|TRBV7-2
ASSWDEGRSQPQH
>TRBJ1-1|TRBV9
ASSPLGGRGEAF
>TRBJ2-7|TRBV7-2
ASSRLAGSSYEQY
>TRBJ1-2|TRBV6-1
ASSWTRPEGGYT
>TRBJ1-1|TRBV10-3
AISESVGQLMNTEAF